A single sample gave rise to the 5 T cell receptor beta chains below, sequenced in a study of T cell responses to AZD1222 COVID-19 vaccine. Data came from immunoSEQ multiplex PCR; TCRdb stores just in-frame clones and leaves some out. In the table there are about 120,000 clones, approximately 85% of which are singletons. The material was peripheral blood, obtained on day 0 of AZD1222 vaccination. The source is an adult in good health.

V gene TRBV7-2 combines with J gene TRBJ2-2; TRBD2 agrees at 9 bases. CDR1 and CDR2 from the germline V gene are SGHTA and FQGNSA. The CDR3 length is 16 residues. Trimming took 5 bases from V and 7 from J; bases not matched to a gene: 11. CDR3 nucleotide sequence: TGTGCCAGCAGCCGTGGCCTAGCGGGGTTCGGCGGGGAGCTGTTTTTT. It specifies CASSRGLAGFGGELFF.

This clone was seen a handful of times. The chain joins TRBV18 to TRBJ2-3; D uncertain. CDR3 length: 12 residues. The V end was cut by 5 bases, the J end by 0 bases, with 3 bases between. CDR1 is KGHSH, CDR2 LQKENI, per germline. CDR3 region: CASSDSTDTQYF. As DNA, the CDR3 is TGTGCCAGCTCAGATAGCACAGATACGCAGTATTTT.

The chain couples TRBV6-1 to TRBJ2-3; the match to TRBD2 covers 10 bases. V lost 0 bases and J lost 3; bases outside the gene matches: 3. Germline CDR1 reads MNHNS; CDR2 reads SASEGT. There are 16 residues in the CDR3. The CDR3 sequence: CASSEAASGGTDTQYF. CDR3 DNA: TGTGCCAGCAGTGAAGCGGCTAGCGGGGGAACAGATACGCAGTATTTT.

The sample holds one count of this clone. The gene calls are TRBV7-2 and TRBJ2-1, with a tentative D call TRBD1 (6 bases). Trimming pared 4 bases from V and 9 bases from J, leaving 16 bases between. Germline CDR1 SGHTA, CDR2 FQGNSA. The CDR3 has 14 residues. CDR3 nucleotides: TGTGCCAGCAGCTCCCAGGGGTGGCTCGGTGAGCAGTTCTTC. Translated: CASSSQGWLGEQFF.

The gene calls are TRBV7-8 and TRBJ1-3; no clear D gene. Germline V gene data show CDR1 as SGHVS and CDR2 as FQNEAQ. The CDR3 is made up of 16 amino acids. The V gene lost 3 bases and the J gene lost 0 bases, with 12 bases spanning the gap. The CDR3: CASSFVEAYSGNTIYF. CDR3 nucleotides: TGTGCCAGCAGCTTCGTCGAGGCATACTCTGGAAACACCATATATTTT.